Described below is a single TCR beta chain sequence and its context. These data originate in a study of shared T cell receptors in the human thymus. Libraries were prepared by immunoSEQ multiplex PCR; TCRdb keeps only in-frame clonotypes and omits some of them. The sample shows 700,000 to 750,000 clones, roughly 88% of them seen only once. Trimming cost V 2 bases and J 1 base; bases outside gene matches: 18. CDR3 size: 22 residues. CDR1 MDHEN and CDR2 SYDVKM come from the germline V gene. The data were also submitted as part of a second study, on human thymus T cells. That investigation notes: Thymus tissue was removed during corrective cardiac surgery. Use of V and J genes seemed skewed within the thymic and blood repertoires. There were highly overlapping thymic repertoires among unrelated individuals, as related research reported.

This TCR derives from a girl under three years old with a congenital heart defect. The sample comprised thymocytes. The chain carries TRBV28 and TRBJ2-3; 13 bases line up with TRBD2. CDR3 protein: CASSLRNLGTSGEVFGTDTQYF. The CDR3 coding sequence is TGTGCCAGCAGTTTACGAAACCTAGGGACTAGCGGGGAGGTCTTTGGCACAGATACGCAGTATTTT.